These T cell receptor beta chains were read from a single sample in a study of blood T cells in healthy people across ages. TCRdb re-called the 5' RACE reads through MiXCR, storing one row per CDR3 protein. Of over a million distinct CDR3 sequences listed, 42% were seen once; the top ten hold under 8%. Specimen: blood. All receptors come from a woman between 18 and 30 years old in good health. The CDR3 runs from the conserved cysteine through the conserved F or W. Fields, in order: clone size, D gene, J gene, V gene, CDR3 protein, CDR3 DNA. The D gene is left open where the match is weak. Only part of the rows carry a size: once, few, many, or a class if the clone is expanded.

NA	NA	TRBJ1-1	TRBV10-3	CAISESTIRSGDTEAFF	TGTGCCATCAGTGAGTCGACGATTAGGTCAGGGGACACTGAAGCTTTCTTT
NA	TRBD1	TRBJ1-2	TRBV10-3	CAISEGQGNYGHTF	TGTGCCATCAGTGAGGGACAGGGGAACTATGGCCACACCTTC
once	TRBD1	TRBJ2-1	TRBV12-3/TRBV12-4	CASSGWTGGGETQFF	TGTGCCAGCAGTGGGTGGACAGGGGGCGGGGAGACCCAGTTCTTC
few	NA	TRBJ1-6	TRBV27	CASSETRKANSPLHF	TGTGCCAGCAGCGAAACCAGGAAGGCAAATTCACCCCTCCACTTT
NA	NA	TRBJ2-2	TRBV10-1	CASSESSMGELFF	TGCGCCAGCAGTGAGTCTTCGATGGGGGAGCTGTTTTTT
NA	NA	TRBJ2-5	TRBV7-8	CASSRRPANQQETQYF	TGTGCCAGCAGCCGGAGACCCGCCAACCAACAAGAGACCCAGTACTTC
few	TRBD1	TRBJ2-5	TRBV4-1	CASSHPDRGSLETQYF	TGCGCCAGCAGCCACCCCGACAGGGGAAGCTTGGAGACCCAGTACTTC
NA	TRBD2	TRBJ2-7	TRBV7-8	CAGSLAWGGSSYEQYF	TGTGCCGGCAGCTTAGCTTGGGGCGGGAGCTCCTACGAGCAGTACTTC
NA	NA	TRBJ1-2	TRBV3-1	CASSELGSSGYTF	TGTGCCAGCAGCGAACTTGGGTCCAGTGGCTACACCTTC
NA	NA	TRBJ2-7	TRBV6-1	CASSRQAPQYEQYF	TGTGCCAGCAGTAGACAGGCTCCTCAGTACGAGCAGTACTTC
NA	NA	TRBJ1-6	TRBV12-3/TRBV12-4	CASSLKGGSPLHF	TGTGCCAGCAGCCTCAAAGGGGGATCACCCCTCCACTTT
NA	NA	TRBJ1-4	TRBV20-1	CSASSFRDSNEKLFF	TGCAGTGCGAGCTCGTTCAGGGACTCTAATGAAAAACTGTTTTTT
few	TRBD1	TRBJ2-5	TRBV5-1	CASSSGTGRGETQYF	TGCGCCAGCAGCTCCGGGACAGGGAGGGGAGAGACCCAGTACTTC
NA	NA	TRBJ2-5	TRBV20-1	CSAPKMGLGGETQYF	TGCAGTGCTCCTAAGATGGGGCTGGGTGGGGAGACCCAGTACTTC
many	TRBD2	TRBJ2-5	TRBV4-2	CASSQDPRGGGETQYF	TGTGCCAGCAGCCAAGATCCGCGGGGGGGTGGAGAGACCCAGTACTTC
NA	TRBD2	TRBJ2-7	TRBV6-1	CASLPGGSSYEQYF	TGTGCCAGCCTCCCGGGAGGAAGCTCCTACGAGCAGTACTTC
NA	NA	TRBJ2-1	TRBV7-2	CASSLSGEAYNEQFF	TGTGCCAGCAGCTTATCGGGGGAAGCCTACAATGAGCAGTTCTTC
NA	NA	TRBJ2-3	TRBV12-3/TRBV12-4	CASSLGVTGPTDTQYF	TGTGCCAGCAGTTTAGGGGTAACGGGCCCCACAGATACGCAGTATTTT
many	NA	TRBJ2-1	TRBV12-3/TRBV12-4	CASSRVSSYNEQFF	TGTGCCAGCTCACGGGTATCCTCCTACAATGAGCAGTTCTTC
few	NA	TRBJ2-5	TRBV12-5	CASDGVGQETQYF	TGTGCTAGTGACGGGGTTGGCCAAGAGACCCAGTACTTC
NA	NA	TRBJ1-1	TRBV5-1	CASSLEAGLRNTEAFF	TGCGCCAGCAGCTTGGAGGCCGGGTTGAGGAACACTGAAGCTTTCTTT
NA	TRBD1	TRBJ1-6	TRBV5-1	CASSARDRGGLDNSSLHF	TGCGCCAGCAGCGCCCGGGACAGGGGTGGCTTGGACAATTCATCCCTCCACTTT
few	NA	TRBJ2-4	TRBV6-5	CASSSGTAPIQYF	TGTGCCAGCAGTTCAGGGACCGCCCCCATTCAGTACTTC
NA	TRBD2	TRBJ2-5	TRBV20-1	CSAMGLAGSNEQYF	TGCAGTGCTATGGGACTAGCGGGAAGTAATGAGCAGTACTTC
few	TRBD1	TRBJ1-1	TRBV7-9	CASSPWTGEGKNTEAFF	TGTGCCAGCAGCCCGTGGACAGGGGAAGGTAAAAACACTGAAGCTTTCTTT
NA	TRBD2	TRBJ2-1	TRBV20-1	CSALIGLAGGYNEQFF	TGCAGTGCTCTAATCGGACTAGCGGGGGGATACAATGAGCAGTTCTTC
NA	NA	TRBJ1-6	TRBV4-1	CASSQDWGLGGSPLHF	TGCGCCAGCAGCCAAGATTGGGGTCTTGGGGGTTCACCCCTCCACTTT
few	TRBD1	TRBJ2-7	TRBV20-1	CSARQGVSYEQYF	TGCAGTGCTAGACAGGGGGTCTCCTACGAGCAGTACTTC
NA	NA	TRBJ2-2	TRBV5-1	CASSWGVAGNTGELFF	TGCGCCAGCAGCTGGGGGGTCGCGGGGAACACCGGGGAGCTGTTTTTT